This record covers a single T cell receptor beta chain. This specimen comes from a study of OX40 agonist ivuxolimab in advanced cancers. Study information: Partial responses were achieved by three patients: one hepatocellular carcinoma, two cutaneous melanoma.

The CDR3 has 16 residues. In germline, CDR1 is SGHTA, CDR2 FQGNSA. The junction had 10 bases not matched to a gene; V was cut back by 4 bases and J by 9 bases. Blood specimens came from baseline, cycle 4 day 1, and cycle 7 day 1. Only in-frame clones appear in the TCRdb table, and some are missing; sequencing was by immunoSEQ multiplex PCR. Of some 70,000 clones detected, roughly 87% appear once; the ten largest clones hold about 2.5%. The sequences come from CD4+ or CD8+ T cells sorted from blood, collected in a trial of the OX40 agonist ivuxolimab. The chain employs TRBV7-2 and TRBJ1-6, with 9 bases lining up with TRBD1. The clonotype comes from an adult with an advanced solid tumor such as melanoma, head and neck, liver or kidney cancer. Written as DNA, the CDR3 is TGTGCCAGCAGCTCGGGACAGGGCTCTCGAGGTTCACCCCTCCACTTT. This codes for CASSSGQGSRGSPLHF.